These T cell receptor beta chains were read from a single sample in a study of T cell changes during pregnancy in multiple sclerosis. The protocol was immunoSEQ multiplex PCR, while the TCRdb copy is restricted to in-frame clones and leaves out a portion. The sample lists 50,000 to 65,000 clones; just over 90% were seen once. The sequencing used peripheral blood, collected in the second trimester of pregnancy. These receptors were taken from a female donor with multiple sclerosis, enrolled in a pregnancy study. Both conserved end residues are trimmed from each CDR3. The D gene is left open where the match is weak. The size entry is marked missing in some rows and otherwise reads once, few, many or a size class.

size: NA
D: TRBD2
V: TRBV5-6
J: TRBJ2-2
CDR3: ASMLAGGPGTGELF

size: NA
D: TRBD1
V: TRBV7-2
J: TRBJ2-7
CDR3: ASSFGRGPHEQY

size: NA
D: NA
V: TRBV11-1
J: TRBJ2-1
CDR3: ASSIRGSRYNEQF

size: NA
D: NA
V: TRBV5-4
J: TRBJ1-6
CDR3: ASSPRDTGSPLH

size: NA
D: TRBD1
V: TRBV19
J: TRBJ1-5
CDR3: ASRRTGGNQPQH

size: NA
D: TRBD1
V: TRBV19
J: TRBJ1-5
CDR3: ASSSHSDRGFQPQH

size: NA
D: NA
V: TRBV7-9
J: TRBJ1-2
CDR3: ASSLSRGHYGYT

size: NA
D: TRBD1
V: TRBV28
J: TRBJ2-7
CDR3: ASSFSRDRGYEQY

size: NA
D: TRBD1
V: TRBV4-3
J: TRBJ1-1
CDR3: ASSQESMGQGFLGTEAF

size: NA
D: NA
V: TRBV7-2
J: TRBJ2-2
CDR3: ASSLYMTGNTGELF

size: NA
D: NA
V: TRBV9
J: TRBJ1-2
CDR3: ASSVGGTNYGYT

size: NA
D: NA
V: TRBV5-1
J: TRBJ2-1
CDR3: ASTRDNSNEQF

size: NA
D: NA
V: TRBV9
J: TRBJ1-1
CDR3: ASSVDGTFEAF

size: NA
D: TRBD1
V: TRBV19
J: TRBJ1-2
CDR3: ASSRQGMGYGYT

size: NA
D: TRBD2
V: TRBV6-5
J: TRBJ2-2
CDR3: ASSYGLAATGELF

size: NA
D: TRBD1
V: TRBV7-9
J: TRBJ1-1
CDR3: ASSFRGRGYTEAF

size: NA
D: TRBD2
V: TRBV28
J: TRBJ2-7
CDR3: ASSLPTTSGTVYEQY

size: NA
D: NA
V: TRBV19
J: TRBJ2-1
CDR3: ASNSRGLSYNEQF

size: once
D: NA
V: TRBV7-2
J: TRBJ2-1
CDR3: ASSRQVPDNEQF

size: NA
D: TRBD1
V: TRBV2
J: TRBJ1-2
CDR3: ASRGDRELNGYT

size: NA
D: NA
V: TRBV6-1
J: TRBJ1-5
CDR3: ASSDLAGRFVSNQPQH

size: NA
D: TRBD2
V: TRBV5-8
J: TRBJ2-1
CDR3: ASSRREVELVNEQF

size: NA
D: NA
V: TRBV9
J: TRBJ1-1
CDR3: ASSVGLPNTEAF

size: NA
D: NA
V: TRBV23-1
J: TRBJ2-1
CDR3: ASSPASRGANSYNEQF

size: NA
D: NA
V: TRBV6-5
J: TRBJ1-2
CDR3: ASSLDGNYGYT

size: NA
D: NA
V: TRBV15
J: TRBJ1-1
CDR3: ATSRADRNTEAF

size: NA
D: NA
V: TRBV7-3
J: TRBJ1-1
CDR3: ASSLIGVTEAF

size: NA
D: NA
V: TRBV15
J: TRBJ2-7
CDR3: ATSRDVGSDYEQY

size: once
D: NA
V: TRBV18
J: TRBJ1-5
CDR3: ASSPRDFGSNQPQH

size: NA
D: NA
V: TRBV6-4
J: TRBJ2-1
CDR3: ASSDSKRGTYNEQF

size: NA
D: NA
V: TRBV21-1
J: TRBJ2-5
CDR3: ASSKIRGATEETQY

size: NA
D: TRBD1
V: TRBV30
J: TRBJ1-2
CDR3: AWNRGIYGYT

size: NA
D: TRBD1
V: TRBV7-3
J: TRBJ2-2
CDR3: ASTKTGDGFGELF

size: NA
D: NA
V: TRBV5-1
J: TRBJ1-2
CDR3: ASSLSGEQGPIYGYT

size: NA
D: NA
V: TRBV2
J: TRBJ2-5
CDR3: ASSRGWETQY

size: NA
D: TRBD1
V: TRBV29-1
J: TRBJ2-7
CDR3: SAQGDSGYEQY

size: NA
D: NA
V: TRBV5-1
J: TRBJ2-5
CDR3: ASSPGGLETQY

size: NA
D: TRBD1
V: TRBV2
J: TRBJ1-2
CDR3: ASTGDRGGVSYT

size: NA
D: TRBD2
V: TRBV5-8
J: TRBJ2-7
CDR3: ASSLEWGGEQY

size: NA
D: NA
V: TRBV30
J: TRBJ2-7
CDR3: AWGPPGVAYEQY

size: NA
D: TRBD1
V: TRBV6-5
J: TRBJ2-5
CDR3: ASISGTGSGETQY

size: once
D: TRBD1
V: TRBV9
J: TRBJ2-2
CDR3: ASSEDRANTGELF

size: NA
D: NA
V: TRBV7-2
J: TRBJ2-7
CDR3: ASSFGTGDEQY

size: NA
D: NA
V: TRBV11-2
J: TRBJ1-2
CDR3: ASTSASNYGYT